This T cell receptor (beta chain) comes out of a study of blood T cell repertoires in COVID-19. At the level of the study: Whether acute or convalescent, the COVID-19 samples came from the United States, Italy and Spain. T cells, B-cell-depleted T cells, or PBMCs supplied cDNA or gDNA.

This clone has a single count. V was pared by 2 bases and J by 1 base, with 5 bases of the junction left unmatched. Germline lookup yields CDR1 KGHSH and CDR2 LQKENI. The CDR3 is 16 amino acids. Per the original data handling: Reference gene primer amplification in the assay estimated nucleated cell counts. Sequencing was performed with immunoSEQ multiplex PCR; in TCRdb, only in-frame clones are kept and a portion is missing. V, J and clone size reflect that table, while D and trimming were determined from the DNA. The sample holds about 84,000 clones, about 83% seen once. This rearrangement joins TRBV18 to TRBJ2-3, with TRBD2 matching over 8 bases. The clonotype comes from a woman of 80 years or more with acute or convalescent COVID-19. Sequencing was performed on peripheral blood. Written as DNA, the CDR3 is TGTGCCAGCTCACCAGCAACTAGCGGCCGCACAGATACGCAGTATTTT. This gives the protein CASSPATSGRTDTQYF.